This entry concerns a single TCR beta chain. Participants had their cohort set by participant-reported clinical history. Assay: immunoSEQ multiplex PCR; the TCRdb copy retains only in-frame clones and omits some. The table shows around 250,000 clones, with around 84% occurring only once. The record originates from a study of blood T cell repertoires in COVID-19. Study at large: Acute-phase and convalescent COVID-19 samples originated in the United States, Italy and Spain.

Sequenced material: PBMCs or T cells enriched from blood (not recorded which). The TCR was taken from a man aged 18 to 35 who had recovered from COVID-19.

DNA for the CDR3: TGTGCCAGTAGGACTAGCGGCCATGAGCAGTTCTTC. It codes for CASRTSGHEQFF. The chain combines TRBV19 with TRBJ2-1; 9 bases map to TRBD2. Trimming removed 6 bases from V and 8 bases from J; junction bases left unmatched: 2. Germline CDR1 reads LNHDA; CDR2 reads SQIVND (reference sequence). This CDR3 has 12 residues.